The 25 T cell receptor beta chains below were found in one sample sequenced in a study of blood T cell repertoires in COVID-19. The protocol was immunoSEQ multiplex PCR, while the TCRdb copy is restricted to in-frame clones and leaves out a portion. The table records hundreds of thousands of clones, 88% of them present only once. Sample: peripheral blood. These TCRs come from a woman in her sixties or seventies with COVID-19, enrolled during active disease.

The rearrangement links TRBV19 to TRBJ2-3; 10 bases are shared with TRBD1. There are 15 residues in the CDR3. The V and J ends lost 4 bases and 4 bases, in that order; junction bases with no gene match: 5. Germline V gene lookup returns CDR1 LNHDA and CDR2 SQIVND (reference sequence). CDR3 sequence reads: CASSKRQGAPDTQYF. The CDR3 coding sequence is TGTGCCAGTAGTAAAAGACAGGGGGCCCCAGATACGCAGTATTTT.

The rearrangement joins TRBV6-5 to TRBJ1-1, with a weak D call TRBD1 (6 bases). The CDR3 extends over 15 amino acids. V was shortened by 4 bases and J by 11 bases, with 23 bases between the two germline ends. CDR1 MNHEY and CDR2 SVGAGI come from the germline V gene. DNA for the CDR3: TGTGCCAGCAGTTCCCTAACGACAGGACGGGCATGGGCTTTCTTT. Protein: CASSSLTTGRAWAFF.

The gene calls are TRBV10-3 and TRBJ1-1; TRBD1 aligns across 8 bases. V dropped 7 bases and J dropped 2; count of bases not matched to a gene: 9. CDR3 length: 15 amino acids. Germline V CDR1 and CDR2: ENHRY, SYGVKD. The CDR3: CAITSGGNPNTEAFF. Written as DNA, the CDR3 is TGTGCCATCACCTCAGGGGGCAATCCTAACACTGAAGCTTTCTTT.

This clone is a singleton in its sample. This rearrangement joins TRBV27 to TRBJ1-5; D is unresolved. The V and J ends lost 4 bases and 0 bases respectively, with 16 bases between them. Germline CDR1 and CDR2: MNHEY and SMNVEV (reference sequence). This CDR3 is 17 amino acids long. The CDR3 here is CASSWESEGYSNQPQHF. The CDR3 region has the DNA TGTGCCAGCAGTTGGGAAAGCGAGGGATATAGCAATCAGCCCCAGCATTTT.

The CDR3 protein is CATSGTGAGYGYTF. For the CDR3, the DNA is TGTGCCACCAGTGGGACAGGGGCAGGCTATGGCTACACCTTC. The chain recombines TRBV24-1 with TRBJ1-2; 9 positions agree with TRBD1. Trimming removed 5 bases from V and 4 bases from J; junction bases left unmatched: 4. The CDR3 runs to 14 residues. The V gene's germline CDR1 is KGHDR and CDR2 SFDVKD.

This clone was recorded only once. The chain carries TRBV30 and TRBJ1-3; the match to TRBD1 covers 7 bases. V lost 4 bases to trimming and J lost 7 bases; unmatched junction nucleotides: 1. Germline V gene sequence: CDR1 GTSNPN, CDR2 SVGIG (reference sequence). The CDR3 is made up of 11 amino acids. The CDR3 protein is CAWKGANTIYF. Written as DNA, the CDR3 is TGTGCCTGGAAGGGGGCGAACACCATATATTTT.

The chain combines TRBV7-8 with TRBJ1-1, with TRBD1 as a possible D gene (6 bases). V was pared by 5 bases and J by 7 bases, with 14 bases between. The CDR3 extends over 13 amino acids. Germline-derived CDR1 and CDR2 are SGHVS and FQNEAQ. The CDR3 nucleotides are TGTGCCAGCAGCCCGCGGACAGTTAATGAAGCTTTCTTT. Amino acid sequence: CASSPRTVNEAFF.

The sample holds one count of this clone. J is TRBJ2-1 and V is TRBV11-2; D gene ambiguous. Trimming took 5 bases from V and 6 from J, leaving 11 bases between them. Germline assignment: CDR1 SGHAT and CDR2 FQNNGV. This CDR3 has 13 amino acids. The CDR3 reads CASSPVGANEQFF. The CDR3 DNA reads TGTGCCAGCAGCCCAGTGGGCGCCAATGAGCAGTTCTTC.

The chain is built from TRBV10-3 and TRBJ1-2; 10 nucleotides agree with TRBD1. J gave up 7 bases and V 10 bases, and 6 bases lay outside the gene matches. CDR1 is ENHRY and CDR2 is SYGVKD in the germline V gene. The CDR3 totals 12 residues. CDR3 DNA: TGTGCCACTGGGACAGGGGAAATTGGCTACACCTTC. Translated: CATGTGEIGYTF.

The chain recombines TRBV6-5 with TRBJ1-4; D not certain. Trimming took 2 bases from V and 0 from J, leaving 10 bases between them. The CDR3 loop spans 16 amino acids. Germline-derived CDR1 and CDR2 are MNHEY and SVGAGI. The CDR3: CASSYLPLTTNEKLFF. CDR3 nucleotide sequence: TGTGCCAGCAGTTACCTACCGTTAACAACTAATGAAAAACTGTTTTTT.

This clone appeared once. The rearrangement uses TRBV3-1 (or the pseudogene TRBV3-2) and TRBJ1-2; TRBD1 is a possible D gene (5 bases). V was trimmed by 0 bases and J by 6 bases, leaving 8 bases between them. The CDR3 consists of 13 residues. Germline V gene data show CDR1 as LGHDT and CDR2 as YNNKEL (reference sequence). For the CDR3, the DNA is TGTGCCAGCAGCCAAGAAGGGGCGAATGGCTACACCTTC. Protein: CASSQEGANGYTF.

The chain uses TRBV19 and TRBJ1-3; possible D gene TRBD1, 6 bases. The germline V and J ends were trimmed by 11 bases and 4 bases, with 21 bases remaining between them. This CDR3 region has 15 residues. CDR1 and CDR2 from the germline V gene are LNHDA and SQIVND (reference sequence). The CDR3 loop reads CASNRADRAGNTIYF. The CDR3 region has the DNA TGTGCCTCTAACAGGGCGGACAGAGCAGGAAACACCATATATTTT. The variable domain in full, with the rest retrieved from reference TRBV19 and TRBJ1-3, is DGGITQSPKYLFRKEGQNVTLSCEQNLNHDAMYWYRQDPGQGLRLIYYSQIVNDFQKGDIAEGYSVSREKKESFPLTVTSAQKNPTAFYLCASNRADRAGNTIYFGEGSWLTVV.

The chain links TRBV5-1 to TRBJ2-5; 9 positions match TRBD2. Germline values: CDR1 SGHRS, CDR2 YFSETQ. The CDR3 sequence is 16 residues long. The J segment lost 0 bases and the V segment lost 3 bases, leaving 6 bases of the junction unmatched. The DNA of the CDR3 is TGCGCCAGCAGCTCAGTTCTAGCGGGGTACCAAGAGACCCAGTACTTC. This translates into CASSSVLAGYQETQYF.

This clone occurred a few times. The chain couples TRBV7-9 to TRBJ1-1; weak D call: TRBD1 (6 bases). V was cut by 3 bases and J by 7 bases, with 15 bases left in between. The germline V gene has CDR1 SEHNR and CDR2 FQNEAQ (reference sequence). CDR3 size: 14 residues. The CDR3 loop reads CASSFSMGAGEAFF. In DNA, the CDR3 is TGTGCCAGCAGCTTTTCTATGGGGGCAGGTGAAGCTTTCTTT. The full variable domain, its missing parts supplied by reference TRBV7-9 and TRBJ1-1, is DTGVSQNPRHKITKRGQNVTFRCDPISEHNRLYWYRQTLGQGPEFLTYFQNEAQLEKSRLLSDRFSAERPKGSFSTLEIQRTEQGDSAMYLCASSFSMGAGEAFFGQGTRLTVV.

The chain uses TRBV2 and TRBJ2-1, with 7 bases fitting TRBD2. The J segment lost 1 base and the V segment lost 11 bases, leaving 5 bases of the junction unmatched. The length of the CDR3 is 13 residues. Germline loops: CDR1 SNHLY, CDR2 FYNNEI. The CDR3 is CAQGRGSYNEQFF. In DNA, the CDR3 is TGTGCCCAAGGGAGGGGTTCCTACAATGAGCAGTTCTTC.

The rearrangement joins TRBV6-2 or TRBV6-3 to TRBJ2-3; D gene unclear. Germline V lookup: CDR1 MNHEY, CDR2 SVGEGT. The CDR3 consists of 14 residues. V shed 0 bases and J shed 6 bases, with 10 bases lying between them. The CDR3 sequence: CASSYSLDVDTQYF. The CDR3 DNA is TGTGCCAGCAGTTACTCCCTAGATGTGGATACGCAGTATTTT.

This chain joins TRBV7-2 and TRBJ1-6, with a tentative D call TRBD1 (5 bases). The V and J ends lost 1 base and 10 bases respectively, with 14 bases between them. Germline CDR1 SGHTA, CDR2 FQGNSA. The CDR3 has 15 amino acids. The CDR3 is CASSLVNRHQSPLHF. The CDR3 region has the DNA TGTGCCAGCAGCTTAGTGAACAGGCATCAATCACCCCTCCACTTT. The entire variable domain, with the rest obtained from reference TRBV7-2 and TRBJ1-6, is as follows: GAGVSQSPSNKVTEKGKDVELRCDPISGHTALYWYRQSLGQGLEFLIYFQGNSAPDKSGLPSDRFSAERTGGSVSTLTIQRTQQEDSAVYLCASSLVNRHQSPLHFGNGTRLTVT.

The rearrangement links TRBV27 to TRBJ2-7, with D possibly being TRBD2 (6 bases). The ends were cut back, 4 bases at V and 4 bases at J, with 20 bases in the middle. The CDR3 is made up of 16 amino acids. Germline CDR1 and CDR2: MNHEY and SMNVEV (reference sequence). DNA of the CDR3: TGTGCCAGCAGTTCACCCCTCGCCGGGAGAGAATACGAGCAGTACTTC. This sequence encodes CASSSPLAGREYEQYF.

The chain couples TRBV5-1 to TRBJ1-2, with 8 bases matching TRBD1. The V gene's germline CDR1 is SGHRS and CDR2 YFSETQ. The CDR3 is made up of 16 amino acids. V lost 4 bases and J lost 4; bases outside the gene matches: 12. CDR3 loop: CASSPDSGGAGYGYTF. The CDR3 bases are TGCGCCAGCAGCCCGGACTCAGGGGGCGCTGGCTATGGCTACACCTTC.

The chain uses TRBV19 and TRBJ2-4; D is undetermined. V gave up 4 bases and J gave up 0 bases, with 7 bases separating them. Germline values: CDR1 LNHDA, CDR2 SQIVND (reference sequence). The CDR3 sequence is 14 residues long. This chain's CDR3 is CASSNYLAKNIQYF. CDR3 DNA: TGTGCCAGTAGTAATTACTTAGCCAAAAACATTCAGTACTTC.

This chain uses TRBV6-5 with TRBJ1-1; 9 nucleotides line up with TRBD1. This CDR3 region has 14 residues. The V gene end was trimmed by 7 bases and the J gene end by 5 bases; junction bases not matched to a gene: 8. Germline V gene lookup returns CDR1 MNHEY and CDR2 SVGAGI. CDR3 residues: CASNGGQGRTEAFF. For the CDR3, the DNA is TGTGCCAGCAACGGTGGACAGGGGAGGACTGAAGCTTTCTTT.

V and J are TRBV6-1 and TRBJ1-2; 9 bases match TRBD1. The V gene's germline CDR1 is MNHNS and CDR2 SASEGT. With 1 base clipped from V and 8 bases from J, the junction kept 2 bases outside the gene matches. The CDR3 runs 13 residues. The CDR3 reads CASSEGTGDGYTF. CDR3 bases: TGTGCCAGCAGTGAAGGGACAGGGGACGGCTACACCTTC.

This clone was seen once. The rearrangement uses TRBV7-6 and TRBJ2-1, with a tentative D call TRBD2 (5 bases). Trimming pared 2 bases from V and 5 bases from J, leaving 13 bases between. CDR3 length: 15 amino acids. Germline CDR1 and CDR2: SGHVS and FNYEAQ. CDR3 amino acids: CASSLLGEGHNEQFF. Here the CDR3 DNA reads TGTGCCAGCAGCTTACTAGGAGAGGGCCACAATGAGCAGTTCTTC.

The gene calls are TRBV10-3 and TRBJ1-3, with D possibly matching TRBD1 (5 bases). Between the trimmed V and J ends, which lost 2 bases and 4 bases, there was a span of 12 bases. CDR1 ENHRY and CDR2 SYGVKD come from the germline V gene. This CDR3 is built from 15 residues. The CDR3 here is CAISEGAFSGNTIYF. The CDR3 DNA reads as TGTGCCATCAGTGAGGGGGCATTTTCCGGAAACACCATATATTTT.

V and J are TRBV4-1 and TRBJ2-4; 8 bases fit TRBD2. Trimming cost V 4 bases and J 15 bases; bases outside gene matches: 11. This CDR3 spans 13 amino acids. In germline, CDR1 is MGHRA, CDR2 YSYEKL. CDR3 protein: CASSPLLAGNRYF. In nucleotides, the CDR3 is TGCGCCAGCAGCCCACTTTTAGCGGGGAATCGGTACTTC.